The rows below give T cell receptor beta chains drawn from one sample of a study of blood T cell repertoires in COVID-19. The protocol was immunoSEQ multiplex PCR, while the TCRdb copy is restricted to in-frame clones and leaves out a portion. The sample holds roughly 78,000 clones; about 89% are singletons and the top ten take less than 2.5%. Sequencing was done on a sample of peripheral blood. The receptor source for this set is a woman aged 60-75 years with acute or convalescent COVID-19. Both conserved end residues are part of each CDR3. A D gene is named only where the DNA matches it firmly. Clone size is not always given. Where it is, it says once, few, many or a class for expanded clones.

V	D	J	size	length	DNA	CDR3
TRBV5-1	TRBD1	TRBJ1-2	.	14	TGCGCCAGCAGCCCCGACAGGGGGCTGGAAGGCTACACCTTC	CASSPDRGLEGYTF
TRBV6-5	.	TRBJ1-6	.	13	TGTGCCAGCAGTTACGACTCGAAGTCACCCCTCCACTTT	CASSYDSKSPLHF
TRBV7-7	.	TRBJ1-4	.	13	TGTGCCAGCAGCTTAGAGGGGTGGGAAAAACTGTTTTTT	CASSLEGWEKLFF
TRBV2	.	TRBJ1-6	once	17	TGTGCCAGAACACGAGCGGCAGGGGCTCCATCAAATTCACCCCTCCACTTT	CARTRAAGAPSNSPLHF
TRBV5-1	.	TRBJ1-5	.	18	TGCGCCAGCAGCTTGTCTCCCCAGGGGCCCGGGTCGGTTCAGCCCCAGCATTTT	CASSLSPQGPGSVQPQHF
TRBV7-2	.	TRBJ1-4	.	16	TGTGCCAGCAGCGAACAGGGTTCAGGAACTAATGAAAAACTGTTTTTT	CASSEQGSGTNEKLFF
TRBV24-1	.	TRBJ1-2	.	13	TGTGCCACCAGTCGCGGGCGAAACTATGGCTACACCTTC	CATSRGRNYGYTF
TRBV28	.	TRBJ2-7	.	12	TGTGCCAGCTGCGGCGGGGCCTACGAGCAGTACTTC	CASCGGAYEQYF
TRBV9	TRBD1	TRBJ2-3	.	20	TGTGCCAGCAGCGCCGTACCCCTTGGCCCATGGACAGGGTACACAGATACGCAGTATTTT	CASSAVPLGPWTGYTDTQYF
TRBV9	.	TRBJ2-1	medium-sized	13	TGTGCCAGCTCCCAATGGGAGGAAGGTGAGCAGTTCTTC	CASSQWEEGEQFF
TRBV4-3	.	TRBJ2-1	.	16	TGCGCCAGCAGCCAAGTGGGCGGGGACTCAACGGGTGAGCAGTTCTTC	CASSQVGGDSTGEQFF
TRBV2	.	TRBJ1-1	.	14	TGTGCCAGCAGTGAACAGGGGATGAACACTGAAGCTTTCTTT	CASSEQGMNTEAFF
TRBV6-5	TRBD1	TRBJ2-7	.	12	TGTGCCAGCAGGGACAGGGGCCACGAGCAGTACTTC	CASRDRGHEQYF
TRBV7-2	.	TRBJ2-1	once	12	TGTGCCAGCAGCTTAGAAGAAGGGGGGCAGTTCTTC	CASSLEEGGQFF
TRBV4-2	.	TRBJ2-7	.	15	TGTGCCAGCAGCCCGGACTGGGGGGGGGACAACGAGCAGTACTTC	CASSPDWGGDNEQYF
TRBV13	.	TRBJ1-1	.	11	TGTGCCAGCAGGGGGCCGGCTGAAGCTTTCTTT	CASRGPAEAFF
TRBV6-5	.	TRBJ2-7	.	11	TGTGCCAGCGGACATTCCGGGGAGCAGTACTTC	CASGHSGEQYF
TRBV18	TRBD2	TRBJ2-1	.	15	TGTGCCAGCTCATTAGCGGGAGATTCCTACAATGAGCAGTTCTTC	CASSLAGDSYNEQFF
TRBV6-6	TRBD1	TRBJ2-1	.	14	TGTGCCAGCAGTTGGACAGGCGACAGGGATGAGCAGTTCTTC	CASSWTGDRDEQFF
TRBV28	TRBD1	TRBJ2-7	.	14	TGTGCCAGCAGCCGGACAGGGCTCTCCTACGAGCAGTACTTC	CASSRTGLSYEQYF
TRBV10-2	TRBD1	TRBJ1-2	.	16	TGCGCCAGCAGTGAGTCGATGAGGGGGCGCGGCTATGGCTACACCTTC	CASSESMRGRGYGYTF
TRBV5-1	TRBD2	TRBJ2-1	.	16	TGCGCCAGCAGTAAAACGCGGACTAGCGGAAACAATGAGCAGTTCTTC	CASSKTRTSGNNEQFF
TRBV11-1	.	TRBJ2-1	.	13	TGTGCCAGCAGCTTACTACAGGGCAATGAGCAGTTCTTC	CASSLLQGNEQFF
TRBV6-5	.	TRBJ1-1	few	14	TGTGCCAGCAGTTACTCGAGTGCTAACACTGAAGCTTTCTTT	CASSYSSANTEAFF
TRBV5-6	.	TRBJ1-6	.	14	TGTGCCAGCAGCTTGAGGGTAACAGGCTCACCCCTCCACTTT	CASSLRVTGSPLHF
TRBV5-1	.	TRBJ1-6	.	17	TGCGCCAGCAGCTTGGCCGTCGGGAGCTCCTATAATTCACCCCTCCACTTT	CASSLAVGSSYNSPLHF
TRBV7-9	TRBD2	TRBJ2-2	.	18	TGTGCCAGCAGCTTAGGACTAGCGGGAGGGCCCAGCACCGGGGAGCTGTTTTTT	CASSLGLAGGPSTGELFF
TRBV19	.	TRBJ1-2	.	14	TGTGCCAGTAGTACCACCAACAGGGTACGGGGCTACACCTTC	CASSTTNRVRGYTF
TRBV6-5	.	TRBJ1-6	once	15	TGTGCCAGCAGCGAGGACGGGGGAAATGGTTCACCCCTCCACTTT	CASSEDGGNGSPLHF
TRBV5-1	.	TRBJ1-4	.	15	TGCGCCAGCAGGCAAACAGGGCTGACTAATGAAAAACTGTTTTTT	CASRQTGLTNEKLFF
TRBV9	TRBD2	TRBJ2-7	.	15	TGTGCCAGCAGCGTCGGGACTAGCGATAACTACGAGCAGTACTTC	CASSVGTSDNYEQYF
TRBV29-1	.	TRBJ1-2	.	13	TGCAGCCTGGAGTCCGCAGCTAACTATGGCTACACCTTC	CSLESAANYGYTF
TRBV9	TRBD1	TRBJ1-2	.	15	TGTGCCAGCAGCGTAGAAACAGGGGGTGCATATGGCTACACCTTC	CASSVETGGAYGYTF
TRBV5-6	.	TRBJ1-5	.	15	TGTGCCAGCAGCTCTCCGGGGTGCGGGAGTCAGCCCCAGCATTTT	CASSSPGCGSQPQHF
TRBV7-8	TRBD1	TRBJ1-5	.	14	TGTGCCAGCAGCCGGGGACAGGGGAATCAGCCCCAGCATTTT	CASSRGQGNQPQHF
TRBV5-4	TRBD1	TRBJ1-2	.	14	TGTGCCAGCAGTTGGGGGGACAGGGAAATTGGCTACACCTTC	CASSWGDREIGYTF
TRBV19	TRBD1	TRBJ2-3	.	13	TGTGCCAGTTGCGACAGGGCTGGGGATACGCAGTATTTT	CASCDRAGDTQYF
TRBV19	TRBD1	TRBJ1-1	few	16	TGTGCCAGTAGTCCATTGAGTAACAGGGGGCTGACTGAAGCTTTCTTT	CASSPLSNRGLTEAFF
TRBV12-5	TRBD1	TRBJ1-6	.	14	TGTGCTAGTGGACGGACAGGGGATAATTCACCCCTCCACTTT	CASGRTGDNSPLHF
TRBV15	.	TRBJ2-7	.	14	TGTGCCACCAGCAGAGATTTCGGGACTTCGGAGCAGTACTTC	CATSRDFGTSEQYF
TRBV24-1	TRBD1	TRBJ1-5	.	18	TGTGCCACCAGGAAAAACAGGGGTCCCAGTTATAGCAATCAGCCCCAGCATTTT	CATRKNRGPSYSNQPQHF
TRBV27	TRBD1	TRBJ2-3	.	15	TGTGCCAGCAATCCAACAGGGGATAGCACAGATACGCAGTATTTT	CASNPTGDSTDTQYF
TRBV28	.	TRBJ1-1	.	14	TGTGCCAGCAGTTTTGGAGACGGAGCGAGGAAAGCTTTCTTT	CASSFGDGARKAFF
TRBV3-1/TRBV3-2	.	TRBJ1-2	.	14	TGTGCCAGCAGCCAAGATTTCCGGGGTCGCGCCTACACCTTC	CASSQDFRGRAYTF
TRBV27	.	TRBJ1-6	.	15	TGTGCCAGCAGGGTAACCGGGACAAGGAATTCACCCCTCCACTTT	CASRVTGTRNSPLHF
TRBV28	.	TRBJ1-1	.	14	TGTGCCACCGGCGGGCCACCCATGAACACTGAAGCTTTCTTT	CATGGPPMNTEAFF
TRBV6-6	.	TRBJ2-2	.	15	TGTGCCAGCAGTAGACCAGGGTTCAGCACCGGGGAGCTGTTTTTT	CASSRPGFSTGELFF
TRBV19	TRBD2	TRBJ2-7	.	15	TGTGCCAGTAGTCCGGGACTAGCGGGAGGTTACGAGCAGTACTTC	CASSPGLAGGYEQYF
TRBV19	TRBD1	TRBJ1-1	.	15	TGTGCCAGTAGTACGATACAGGGGGCCGACACTGAAGCTTTCTTT	CASSTIQGADTEAFF
TRBV7-3	.	TRBJ1-6	few	13	TGTGCCAGCAGCTTACAAAATAATTCACCCCTCCACTTT	CASSLQNNSPLHF
TRBV11-2	.	TRBJ2-7	.	14	TGTGCCAGCAGCTCCAGGGGATCGTCCTACGAGCAGTACTTC	CASSSRGSSYEQYF
TRBV27	.	TRBJ1-1	.	14	TGTGCCAGCCGGAGTTGGGTGGAGAACACTGAAGCTTTCTTT	CASRSWVENTEAFF
TRBV28	TRBD1	TRBJ2-7	.	14	TGTGCCAGCACCCTTGGAGGACAGGGAGCCGAGCAGTACTTC	CASTLGGQGAEQYF
TRBV29-1	.	TRBJ1-1	.	13	TGCAGCGTGCACAGGGTGGTCGGCACTGAAGCTTTCTTT	CSVHRVVGTEAFF
TRBV7-2	TRBD1	TRBJ1-2	.	16	TGTGCCAGCAGCTTAGGTGGCCCGGGACAGGGCGATCTCTACACCTTC	CASSLGGPGQGDLYTF
TRBV2	.	TRBJ1-3	.	15	TGTGCCAGCAGTGAACAGGGGCCCTCCGGAAACACCATATATTTT	CASSEQGPSGNTIYF
TRBV6-4	TRBD1	TRBJ1-1	.	12	TGTGCCAGCAGTGACTCAGGGGGCAGGGCTTTCTTT	CASSDSGGRAFF
TRBV2	.	TRBJ1-5	.	14	TGTGCCAGCAATTCGGGGGGGCGGGATCAGCCCCAGCATTTT	CASNSGGRDQPQHF
TRBV11-3	TRBD1	TRBJ2-1	.	13	TGTGCCAGCAGCTCATACAGGGGGAATGAGCAGTTCTTC	CASSSYRGNEQFF